These 16 T cell receptor beta chains came from one sample sequenced in a study of CD8+ T cells in alopecia areata. Treatment indicated: oral pan-JAK inhibitor, 5-10 mg twice daily. Extraction and reverse transcription of RNA yielded cDNA as the sequencing template. Method: immunoSEQ multiplex PCR; TCRdb's copy keeps in-frame clones and lacks some. Among more than 90,000 clones, less than 75% were seen once, and the ten largest hold around 30%. This material consisted of CD8+ T cells sorted from blood, taken at week 4, from a patient treated with tofacitinib. All receptors come from a human donor with alopecia areata.

This rearrangement joins TRBV5-6 to TRBJ2-3; 13 bases fit TRBD2. After removal of 4 bases from V and 1 base from J, the junction contained 3 bases not matched to a gene. This CDR3 is built from 16 residues. Germline values: CDR1 SGHDT, CDR2 YYEEEE. CDR3 region: CASSLGTSGGTDTQYF. CDR3 in DNA: TGTGCCAGCAGCCTAGGGACTAGCGGGGGCACAGATACGCAGTATTTT.

The chain couples TRBV27 to TRBJ2-7, with D perhaps TRBD2 (5 bases). This CDR3 region has 17 residues. Trimming cost V 2 bases and J 2 bases, with 19 bases left between them. Germline V gene data show CDR1 as MNHEY and CDR2 as SMNVEV (reference sequence). As DNA, the CDR3 is TGTGCCAGCAGTTTAATCGAACCGACACCGACTACCTACGAGCAGTACTTC. Amino acids: CASSLIEPTPTTYEQYF.

The chain links TRBV29-1 to TRBJ1-2, with D possibly matching TRBD1 (5 bases). Germline CDR1 SQVTM, CDR2 ANQGSEA. Deletions cut 4 bases from V and 10 bases from J, with 13 bases between. This CDR3 has 11 residues. This CDR3 is CSVAMDTVYTF. The CDR3 coding sequence is TGCAGCGTTGCCATGGACACGGTCTACACCTTC.

The gene calls are TRBV7-6 and TRBJ2-2; D is perhaps TRBD1 (5 bases). Trimming removed 0 bases from V and 6 bases from J, with 8 bases in between. Germline-derived CDR1 and CDR2 are SGHVS and FNYEAQ. This CDR3 contains 14 residues. The CDR3: CASSLAQAPGELFF. CDR3 in DNA: TGTGCCAGCAGCTTAGCACAGGCCCCCGGGGAGCTGTTTTTT.

The gene calls are TRBV10-3 and TRBJ2-6; a possible D gene is TRBD2 (6 bases). The CDR3 runs to 15 residues. Germline V gene lookup returns CDR1 ENHRY and CDR2 SYGVKD. V was trimmed by 9 bases and J by 0 bases, leaving 12 bases between them. The chain's CDR3 is CAIWQGGSGANVLTF. In nucleotides, the CDR3 is TGTGCCATTTGGCAGGGAGGCTCTGGGGCCAACGTCCTGACTTTC.

The gene calls are TRBV29-1 and TRBJ1-1, with no clear D. V was trimmed by 5 bases and J by 6 bases, leaving 16 bases between them. Per the germline V gene, CDR1 is SQVTM and CDR2 is ANQGSEA. The CDR3 totals 13 residues. CDR3 DNA sequence: TGCAGCGTTCCTATTCCAGAGGGCCCTGAAGCTTTCTTT. Amino acids: CSVPIPEGPEAFF.

This clone was counted only a few times. The chain uses TRBV4-1 and TRBJ2-7; 8 bases map to TRBD2. CDR1 is MGHRA and CDR2 is YSYEKL in the germline V gene. There are 15 residues in the CDR3. Germline trimming cut 3 bases from V and 1 base from J; bases unmatched to any gene: 5. CDR3 residues: CASSQLAGSSYEQYF. The CDR3 bases are TGCGCCAGCAGCCAGTTAGCGGGGAGTTCCTACGAGCAGTACTTC.

The chain couples TRBV30 to TRBJ2-7; 7 nucleotides align to TRBD1. V gave up 4 bases and J gave up 2 bases; unmatched junction bases: 8. The germline V gene has CDR1 GTSNPN and CDR2 SVGIG (reference sequence). This CDR3 is 14 amino acids long. CDR3 bases: TGTGCCTGGACATCGACAGGGATCGCCTACGAGCAGTACTTC. Translation gives CAWTSTGIAYEQYF.

The chain has TRBV27 and TRBJ2-7; no clear D gene. CDR3 size: 11 residues. Germline V gene lookup returns CDR1 MNHEY and CDR2 SMNVEV (reference sequence). V dropped 5 bases and J dropped 3 bases, with 5 bases sitting between them. The CDR3 DNA reads TGTGCCAGCAGTATCTACTACGAGCAGTACTTC. Its protein is CASSIYYEQYF.

The chain combines TRBV9 with TRBJ2-3; TRBD1 might be the D (6 bases). This CDR3 spans 15 amino acids. V shed 4 bases and J shed 3 bases, with 15 bases lying between them. The germline V gene has CDR1 SGDLS and CDR2 YYNGEE. CDR3 sequence: CASSRRDMGTDTQYF. The CDR3 DNA follows: TGTGCCAGCAGCCGCCGGGACATGGGAACAGATACGCAGTATTTT.

The V gene is TRBV7-9, the J gene TRBJ1-1; TRBD1 agrees at 8 bases. V lost 1 base to trimming and J lost 4 bases; unmatched junction nucleotides: 5. Germline V gives CDR1 SEHNR, CDR2 FQNEAQ (reference sequence). The CDR3 totals 15 residues. For the CDR3, the DNA is TGTGCCAGCAGCTTAGGTCCGACAGGGGTCACTGAAGCTTTCTTT. It codes for CASSLGPTGVTEAFF.

This clone is a singleton in its sample. The chain combines TRBV7-9 with TRBJ1-5, with TRBD1 matching over 7 bases. CDR1 SEHNR and CDR2 FQNEAQ come from the germline V gene (reference sequence). Germline trimming cut 5 bases from V and 4 bases from J; bases unmatched to any gene: 5. This CDR3 has 14 amino acids. The CDR3 protein is CASSGGQYNQPQHF. The CDR3 bases are TGTGCCAGCAGCGGGGGACAGTATAATCAGCCCCAGCATTTT.

This chain joins TRBV4-3 and TRBJ2-7; the D is unclear. The germline gives CDR1 LGHNA, CDR2 YSLEER. CDR3 length: 10 residues. Trimming removed 1 base from V and 6 bases from J, with 1 base in between. CDR3 protein: CASSQGEQYF. CDR3 DNA sequence: TGCGCCAGCAGCCAAGGCGAGCAGTACTTC.

The table lists this clone with a few counts. The chain combines TRBV14 with TRBJ1-5; D not resolved. V was clipped by 5 bases and J by 6 bases, with 14 bases between them. CDR1 SGHDN and CDR2 FVKESK come from the germline V gene. CDR3 length: 14 amino acids. CDR3 nucleotides: TGTGCCAGCAGCAACGGGGAGGGTTCTCAGCCCCAGCATTTT. It translates to CASSNGEGSQPQHF.

This clone came up a few times. This chain connects TRBV29-1 to TRBJ2-7, with 11 bases fitting TRBD1. The CDR3 consists of 14 residues. The trim removed 7 bases at V and 0 bases at J, leaving 5 bases unmatched. In germline, CDR1 is SQVTM, CDR2 ANQGSEA. The CDR3, as DNA: TGCAGCGCAAGGACAGGGGGCACCTCCTACGAGCAGTACTTC. Residues: CSARTGGTSYEQYF.

V gene TRBV30 combines with J gene TRBJ2-4, with no clear D. Trimming removed 3 bases at V and 0 bases at J, with 6 bases between. The CDR3 consists of 13 residues. The V gene's germline CDR1 is GTSNPN and CDR2 SVGIG (reference sequence). CDR3 residues: CAWSSLAKNIQYF. Here the CDR3 DNA reads TGTGCCTGGAGCTCCCTAGCCAAAAACATTCAGTACTTC.